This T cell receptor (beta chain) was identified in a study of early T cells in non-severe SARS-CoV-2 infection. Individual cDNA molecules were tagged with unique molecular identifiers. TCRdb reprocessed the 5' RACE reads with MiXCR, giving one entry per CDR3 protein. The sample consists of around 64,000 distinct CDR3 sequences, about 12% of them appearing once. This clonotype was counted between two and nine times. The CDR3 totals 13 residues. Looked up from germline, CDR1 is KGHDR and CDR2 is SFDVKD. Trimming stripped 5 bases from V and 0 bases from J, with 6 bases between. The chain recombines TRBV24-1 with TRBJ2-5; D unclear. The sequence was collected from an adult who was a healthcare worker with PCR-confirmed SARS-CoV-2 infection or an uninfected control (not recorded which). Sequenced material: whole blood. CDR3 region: CATSGANQETQYF. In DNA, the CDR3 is TGTGCCACCAGTGGAGCCAACCAAGAGACCCAGTACTTC.